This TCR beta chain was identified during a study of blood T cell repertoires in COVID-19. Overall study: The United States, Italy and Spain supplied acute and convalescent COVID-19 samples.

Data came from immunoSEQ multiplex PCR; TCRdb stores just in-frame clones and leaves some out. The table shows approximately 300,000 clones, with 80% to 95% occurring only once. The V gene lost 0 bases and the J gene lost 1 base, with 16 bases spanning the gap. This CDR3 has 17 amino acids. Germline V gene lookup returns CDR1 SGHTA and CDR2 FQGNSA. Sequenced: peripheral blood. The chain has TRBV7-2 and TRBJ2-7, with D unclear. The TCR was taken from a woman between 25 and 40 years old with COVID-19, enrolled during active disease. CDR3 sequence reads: CASSLAVGWAQSYEQYF. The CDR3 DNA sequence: TGTGCCAGCAGCTTAGCGGTTGGGTGGGCTCAGTCCTACGAGCAGTACTTC. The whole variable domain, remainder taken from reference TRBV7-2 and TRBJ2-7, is GAGVSQSPSNKVTEKGKDVELRCDPISGHTALYWYRQSLGQGLEFLIYFQGNSAPDKSGLPSDRFSAERTGGSVSTLTIQRTQQEDSAVYLCASSLAVGWAQSYEQYFGPGTRLTVT.